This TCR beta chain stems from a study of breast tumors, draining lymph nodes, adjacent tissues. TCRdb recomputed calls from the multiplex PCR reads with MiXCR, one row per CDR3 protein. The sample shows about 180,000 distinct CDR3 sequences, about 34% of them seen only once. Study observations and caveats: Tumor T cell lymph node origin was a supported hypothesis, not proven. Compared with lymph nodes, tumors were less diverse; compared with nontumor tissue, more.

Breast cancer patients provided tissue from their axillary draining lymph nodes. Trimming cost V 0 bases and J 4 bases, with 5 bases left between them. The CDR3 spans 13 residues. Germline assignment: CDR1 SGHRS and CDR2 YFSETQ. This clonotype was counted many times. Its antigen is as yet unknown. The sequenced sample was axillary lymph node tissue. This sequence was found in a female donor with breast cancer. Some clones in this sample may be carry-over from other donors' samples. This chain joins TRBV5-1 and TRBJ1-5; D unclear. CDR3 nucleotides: TGCGCCAGCAGCTTGGACGATAATCAGCCCCAGCATTTT. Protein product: CASSLDDNQPQHF.